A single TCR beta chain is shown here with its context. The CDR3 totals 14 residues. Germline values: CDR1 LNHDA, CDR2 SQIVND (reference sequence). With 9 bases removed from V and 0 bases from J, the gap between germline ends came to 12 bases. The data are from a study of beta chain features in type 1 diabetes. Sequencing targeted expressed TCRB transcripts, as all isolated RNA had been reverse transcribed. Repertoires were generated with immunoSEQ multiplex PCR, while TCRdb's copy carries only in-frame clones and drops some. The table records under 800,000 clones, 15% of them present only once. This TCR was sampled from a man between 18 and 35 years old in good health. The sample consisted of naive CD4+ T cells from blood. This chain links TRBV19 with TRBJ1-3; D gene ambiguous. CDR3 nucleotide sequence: TGTGCCAGCGCCGGACGGAGCTCTGGAAACACCATATATTTT. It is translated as CASAGRSSGNTIYF.